The sequence of this T cell receptor beta chain was determined in a study of Graves' ophthalmopathy and Graves' hyperthyroidism (dated by TCRdb to the late 2010s). A note on the overall study: Peripheral blood samples were taken at the time of initial diagnosis, before any treatment was given. In more than five hyperthyroidism patients, T-cell repertoires of thyroid tissue and blood were compared. After sampling, hyperthyroidism patients received methimazole starting at 30 mg daily, and ophthalmopathy patients received high-dose intravenous methylprednisolone. The study used signatures of the TCR beta repertoire to tell Graves' ophthalmopathy apart from Graves' hyperthyroidism and to predict which patients would progress to ophthalmopathy. For training and testing, the 100 or so patients in the discovery cohort were randomly divided in a 7:3 ratio. An independent validation cohort was composed of around 19 hyperthyroidism patients and 17 patients who later progressed from hyperthyroidism to ophthalmopathy. To explore V-J signatures distinguishing ophthalmopathy from hyperthyroidism, a discovery set of 100 patients (around 42 ophthalmopathy, some 57 stable hyperthyroidism) was enrolled. In total, approximately 140 blood samples were TCR-sequenced: fewer than 50 ophthalmopathy, 80 or so hyperthyroidism and roughly 17 hyperthyroidism-to-ophthalmopathy patients.

As concerns this clonotype: What this receptor recognizes is not known. No quality values exist for individual bases; no much larger clone is one base distant.

Patients with ophthalmopathy had moderately to severely active disease, with a Clinical Activity Score of 3 or more, a NOSPECS grade of 4 or more, and a disease duration of less than 3 months. Patients were excluded if they had other autoimmune diseases, uncontrolled infections, pregnancy or lactation. Clinical symptoms, serum thyroxine, TRAb, thyroid ultrasound and orbital computed tomography formed the basis of the diagnosis. PBMCs were isolated from 8 to 10 ml of fresh peripheral blood by Ficoll-Paque density gradient centrifugation. Total RNA was extracted using Trizol reagent, and RNA quality was checked on an Agilent 2100 Bioanalyzer. The germline V gene provides CDR1 MNHEY and CDR2 SVGEGT. The CDR3 runs 15 residues from the cysteine to the phenylalanine. The DNA shown is the 45-base CDR3, in frame from base 1. V lost 5 bases and J lost 1 base; the stretch between them is 14 bases long. TCR beta CDR3 regions were amplified from RNA transcripts for repertoire sequencing. The first round of RT-PCR was done with HTBI primers and the Qiagen OneStep RT-PCR kit, and was followed by a second round of multiplex PCR, then size selection and purification. Sequencing of the libraries was carried out on an Illumina HiSeq2000 in paired-end mode with 100 bp reads. Per the source publication's procedure: SOAPnuke was used to process the reads, throwing out any read that had adapters, had uncalled bases, had a mean Phred below 15, or lacked an exact constant-primer or identifier match. COPE v1.2.5 was used to merge high-quality paired reads. Clonotypes were defined as unique nucleotide sequences and were aligned to IMGT TRB V, D and J references using MiTCR v1.1. The analysis was limited to V-J combinations with a frequency above 0.0001, which together covered more than 98% of repertoires. A TCR clonal expansion and chaos score per V-J combination was defined as the ratio of F50 clonal expansion to chaos observed in the TCRdist matrix. Welch's t-statistics and random forest were used to narrow the features down to more than 10 V-J combinations, which were then fed into a naive Bayes classifier. Thyroid-blood repertoire similarity was quantified with the Morisita-Horn index. The raw public data were reprocessed by TCRdb itself: fastp quality trimming at Q25, MiXCR clonotype calling, in-frame beta chains only. Here each entry gathers all rows of one CDR3 protein and keeps the most common genes and DNA. TCRdb, rather than the study authors, made the V and J calls. Across this sample there are about 370,000 distinct CDR3 sequences, with around 19% seen only once. The ten top clones hold around 1.4% of the sample.

Broader findings and caveats from the paper: Sample size was not statistically predetermined, and group allocation was not concealed from the investigators. In cross-validation, the 13-signature model distinguished ophthalmopathy from stable hyperthyroidism with more than 85% sensitivity and approximately 81% specificity, while in the test set the corresponding values were about 80% and 75%. In validation, the model predicted ophthalmopathy progression with 55% to 71% sensitivity and 72% to 80% specificity; roughly eleven predicted patients were CT-confirmed with GO in a median of approximately six months. Among expanded thyroid clonotypes with frequency above 0.001, most also showed up in blood, which suggests that blood repertoires may reflect the thyroid immune response.

The chain uses TRBV6-2 or TRBV6-3 and TRBJ1-1; no D gene call is confident. Material: peripheral blood. This TCR derives from a woman between 18 and 30 years old with Graves' ophthalmopathy. Donor details come from another sample of the same person, matched by shared clones. The DNA sequence reads TGTGCCAGCAGTCAAGTAACAGTTTCGAACACTGAAGCTTTCTTT. Its product reads: CASSQVTVSNTEAFF.